This T cell receptor (beta chain) was captured by sequencing in a study of beta chain features in type 1 diabetes. This clone showed up many times. What was sequenced were expressed TCRB transcripts, since all of the isolated RNA had been reverse transcribed. About 3.7 million reads, on average, came from each naive, central memory and regulatory T cell sample. Only in-frame clones appear in the TCRdb table, and some are missing; sequencing was by immunoSEQ multiplex PCR. Altogether around 290,000 clones are present, around 7.3% being singletons, with the ten largest covering roughly 1%. The CDR3 is 14 residues long. CDR1 and CDR2 (germline): SGHTA, FQGNSA. With 5 bases clipped from V and 6 bases from J, the junction kept 7 bases outside the gene matches.

This chain joins TRBV7-2 and TRBJ1-2; TRBD1 aligns across 9 bases. Sequenced sample: central memory CD4+ T cells from blood. The sequence was collected from a woman younger than 35 in good health. CDR3: CASSPEGTGNGYTF. The CDR3 DNA follows: TGTGCCAGCAGCCCAGAGGGGACAGGGAATGGCTACACCTTC.